These 21 T cell receptor beta chains share one sample of origin, sequenced in a study of cytomegalovirus exposure and HLA in healthy donors. Using immunoSEQ multiplex PCR, the repertoire was profiled, and TCRdb retains in-frame clones only, with some absent. The sample yields about 400,000 clones, roughly 85% seen once. The sequencing input was PBMCs. The receptor source for this set is a woman aged 18 to 35 in good health and CMV-seronegative.

This clone occurred once. The rearrangement joins TRBV6-5 to TRBJ1-1; D is unresolved. In germline, CDR1 is MNHEY, CDR2 SVGAGI. The V and J ends lost 5 bases and 0 bases respectively, with 10 bases between them. The CDR3 length is 14 residues. DNA for the CDR3: TGTGCCAGCAGTCTCGCGTCCCTGAACACTGAAGCTTTCTTT. This gives the protein CASSLASLNTEAFF.

This clone was seen a few times. The chain couples TRBV4-1 to TRBJ1-6, with a weak D call TRBD1 (5 bases). Germline V gene data show CDR1 as MGHRA and CDR2 as YSYEKL. This CDR3 has 14 residues. V shed 7 bases and J shed 5 bases, with 12 bases lying between them. The CDR3: CASTRGIDNSPLHF. The CDR3 DNA sequence: TGCGCCAGCACTCGGGGGATAGATAATTCACCCCTCCACTTT.

The gene calls are TRBV30 and TRBJ2-3; the match to TRBD1 covers 9 bases. The V gene's germline CDR1 is GTSNPN and CDR2 SVGIG (reference sequence). The CDR3 has 12 residues. V shed 5 bases and J 7 bases; nucleotides not matched to a gene: 4. CDR3 DNA: TGTGCCTGGGGACAGGGGAGGCATACGCAGTATTTT. Protein sequence: CAWGQGRHTQYF.

The chain has TRBV27 and TRBJ1-1, with 8 bases identical to TRBD1. Per the germline V gene, CDR1 is MNHEY and CDR2 is SMNVEV (reference sequence). This CDR3 comprises 14 residues. The junction had 7 bases not matched to a gene; V was cut back by 5 bases and J by 5 bases. CDR3 residues: CASSPQGAGTEAFF. CDR3 in DNA: TGTGCCAGCAGTCCTCAGGGGGCAGGGACTGAAGCTTTCTTT.

The chain is built from TRBV5-4 and TRBJ2-5; D is perhaps TRBD2 (6 bases). This CDR3 is built from 15 residues. V lost 1 base, J lost 4 bases, and 14 bases lay in between. The germline gives CDR1 SGHNT, CDR2 YYREEE (reference sequence). The CDR3 is CASSLSGVRVETQYF. The DNA for the CDR3 is TGTGCCAGCAGCTTGTCGGGGGTACGGGTAGAGACCCAGTACTTC.

CDR3 loop: CASRGLAGGRELFF. The DNA for the CDR3 is TGTGCCAGCAGGGGACTAGCGGGAGGGCGGGAGCTGTTTTTT. The V call is TRBV2, the J call TRBJ2-2; TRBD2 matches at 16 bases. V lost 6 bases, J lost 9 bases, and 1 base stayed unmatched. This CDR3 region has 14 residues. Germline CDR1 is SNHLY and CDR2 is FYNNEI.

Regarding this clone: At the DNA level, this CDR3 is encoded by other sequences in the same sample as well. This chain connects TRBV27 to TRBJ1-4, with 8 positions matching TRBD1. Trimming cost V 3 bases and J 3 bases; bases outside gene matches: 0. From germline, CDR1 is MNHEY and CDR2 SMNVEV (reference sequence). The CDR3 totals 14 residues. This CDR3 is CASSLTGANEKLFF. The DNA of the CDR3 is TGTGCCAGCAGTTTGACAGGGGCTAATGAAAAACTGTTTTTT.

The DNA of the CDR3 is TGCGCCAGCAGCTTGACCGGGCAGGGCCCCTATAATTCACCCCTCCACTTT. This gives the protein CASSLTGQGPYNSPLHF. This sequence joins TRBV5-1 and TRBJ1-6; TRBD1 might be the D (5 bases). Germline V gene lookup returns CDR1 SGHRS and CDR2 YFSETQ. This CDR3 is 17 amino acids long. V lost 1 base and J 2 bases, leaving 13 bases between the germline ends.

Only one count was recorded for this clone. V gene TRBV13 combines with J gene TRBJ2-7, with 8 bases lining up with TRBD1. The CDR3 length is 14 residues. Trimming at V came to 4 bases and at J to 5 bases, leaving 7 bases not matched to a gene. Looked up from germline, CDR1 is PRHDT and CDR2 is FYEKMQ (reference sequence). The CDR3 region has the DNA TGTGCCAGCAGCTCGGACAGGGTGAGCCACGAGCAGTACTTC. Translation: CASSSDRVSHEQYF.

The chain recombines TRBV7-9 with TRBJ2-5; 9 bases are a match to TRBD2. Germline CDR1 is SEHNR and CDR2 is FQNEAQ (reference sequence). The J segment lost 3 bases and the V segment lost 3 bases, leaving 5 bases of the junction unmatched. This CDR3 region has 15 residues. The CDR3 spells CASSFSGGRKETQYF. The CDR3 bases are TGTGCCAGCAGCTTCAGCGGGGGGAGAAAAGAGACCCAGTACTTC.

V and J are TRBV2 and TRBJ2-7; D is possibly TRBD1 (6 bases). V was trimmed by 8 bases and J by 1 base, leaving 9 bases between them. CDR3 length: 12 amino acids. Germline assignment: CDR1 SNHLY and CDR2 FYNNEI. In nucleotides, the CDR3 is TGTGCCAGCGGGGACAAATCCTACGAGCAGTACTTC. It encodes CASGDKSYEQYF.

In its sample, this clone was seen a few times. This chain links TRBV6-1 with TRBJ2-7; tentatively, D is TRBD2 (6 bases). Germline-derived CDR1 and CDR2 are MNHNS and SASEGT. This CDR3 is built from 14 residues. V was trimmed by 10 bases and J by 2 bases, leaving 18 bases between them. The CDR3 coding sequence is TGTGCCACCGTGGGGTGGGAGGAAACCTACGAGCAGTACTTC. This encodes CATVGWEETYEQYF.

The chain uses TRBV4-2 and TRBJ2-7; the match to TRBD2 covers 9 bases. Germline CDR1 LGHNA, CDR2 YNFKEQ. Trimming took 1 base from V and 0 from J; bases not matched to a gene: 4. This CDR3 comprises 16 residues. CDR3 region: CASSQGLAGTSYEQYF. CDR3 coding DNA: TGTGCCAGCAGCCAAGGCCTAGCGGGGACCTCCTACGAGCAGTACTTC.

The rearrangement joins TRBV6-6 to TRBJ2-5, with 9 bases aligning to TRBD2. The CDR3 is 14 residues long. V gave up 2 bases and J gave up 3 bases; unmatched junction bases: 1. Looked up from germline, CDR1 is MNHNY and CDR2 is SVGAGI (reference sequence). CDR3 in DNA: TGTGCCAGCAGTTACGCTAGCGGGGAAGAGACCCAGTACTTC. It translates to CASSYASGEETQYF.

The V and J genes are TRBV6-5 and TRBJ1-2; 9 bases are a match to TRBD1. The germline V gene has CDR1 MNHEY and CDR2 SVGAGI. The CDR3 runs to 14 residues. J gave up 9 bases and V 4 bases, and 9 bases lay outside the gene matches. The chain's CDR3 is CASSWPGTGNSYTF. The CDR3 DNA is TGTGCCAGCAGTTGGCCAGGGACAGGGAATAGCTACACCTTC.

The chain joins TRBV5-6 to TRBJ2-2; tentatively, D is TRBD2 (5 bases). V was pared by 0 bases and J by 7 bases, with 13 bases between. This CDR3 is 15 amino acids long. The germline V gene encodes CDR1 SGHDT and CDR2 YYEEEE. The CDR3 sequence: CASSLAPGINGELFF. The DNA for the CDR3 is TGTGCCAGCAGCTTGGCTCCGGGGATAAACGGGGAGCTGTTTTTT.

The chain recombines TRBV28 with TRBJ2-2; D unclear. CDR1 and CDR2 (germline): MDHEN, SYDVKM. Trimming shortened V by 5 bases and J by 3 bases, and 7 bases separated the two germline ends. The CDR3 consists of 13 residues. CDR3 in DNA: TGTGCCAGCAGTAGAGGTTACACCGGGGAGCTGTTTTTT. Amino acid sequence: CASSRGYTGELFF.

The chain recombines TRBV5-3 with TRBJ1-5; D is undetermined. TRBV5-3 is classed as an ORF, of uncertain function. The CDR3 consists of 15 residues. Trimming pared 2 bases from V and 4 bases from J, leaving 13 bases between. CDR3 in amino acids: CARSLWPPPNQPQHF. The CDR3 nucleotides read TGTGCCAGAAGCTTATGGCCCCCCCCTAATCAGCCCCAGCATTTT.

The rearrangement uses TRBV4-1 and TRBJ2-5, with TRBD2 identical over 12 bases. J lost 3 bases, V lost 2 bases, and 1 base had no gene match. Germline lookup yields CDR1 MGHRA and CDR2 YSYEKL. CDR3 length: 15 residues. CDR3 coding DNA: TGCGCCAGCAGCCAACGACTAGCGGGGGAAGAGACCCAGTACTTC. It specifies CASSQRLAGEETQYF.

The rearrangement joins TRBV5-5 to TRBJ2-7, with a tentative D call TRBD1 (5 bases). The germline CDR1 and CDR2 sequences are SGHKS and YYEKEE (reference sequence). Trimming took off 1 base at V and 1 base at J, with 12 bases between the two ends. CDR3 length: 15 residues. The CDR3 sequence: CASSLLDRGSYEQYF. DNA of the CDR3: TGTGCCAGCAGCTTGTTAGACAGAGGATCCTACGAGCAGTACTTC.

The V gene is TRBV6-5, the J gene TRBJ1-1; D is possibly TRBD1 (6 bases). The germline V gene has CDR1 MNHEY and CDR2 SVGAGI. V was trimmed by 10 bases and J by 5 bases, leaving 20 bases between them. This CDR3 contains 14 residues. This chain's CDR3 is CATPSSGGRTEAFF. CDR3 DNA sequence: TGTGCCACCCCTTCCTCCGGGGGGCGGACTGAAGCTTTCTTT.